This T cell receptor (beta chain) was captured in a study of blood T cell repertoires in COVID-19. Across the study: Spain, Italy and the United States supplied samples that represented acute and convalescent COVID-19. The cDNA or gDNA used as material had been derived from T cells, B-cell-depleted T cells, or PBMCs.

Original processing methods: Nucleated cell number was recorded as an estimate derived from reference gene primer amplification. Only in-frame clones appear in the TCRdb table, and some are missing; sequencing was by immunoSEQ multiplex PCR. V and J calls and clone size are as listed in that table; D and trimming were resolved from the DNA. The table shows more than 50,000 clones, with around nine tenths occurring only once. Sequenced: peripheral blood. This receptor was identified in a man at least 80 years old with acute or convalescent COVID-19.

The CDR3 nucleotides read TGTGCCAGCTCACCGAACTCTGACAGGGGCTATGGCTACACCTTC. Translating gives CASSPNSDRGYGYTF. The chain combines TRBV18 with TRBJ1-2; 8 bases are shared with TRBD1. The V segment lost 3 bases and the J segment 4 bases; nucleotides outside the gene matches: 7. The CDR3 contains 15 residues. Germline V CDR1 and CDR2: KGHSH, LQKENI.